This T cell receptor beta chain comes out of a study of shared clonotypes between healthy human individuals. The CDR3 contains 13 residues. CDR1 and CDR2 (germline): SEHNR, FQNEAQ (reference sequence). The germline V and J ends were trimmed by 5 bases and 1 base, with 7 bases remaining between them. Libraries were prepared by immunoSEQ multiplex PCR; TCRdb keeps only in-frame clonotypes and omits some of them. Among about 1.5 million clones listed, nearly 99% were seen once. Sequencing was done on a sample of naive CD4+ T cells sorted from blood. Subset reported: CD45RA+ positively selected. J is TRBJ2-3 and V is TRBV7-9; D call uncertain. This clonotype originated in a young man in good health. CDR3 coding DNA: TGTGCCAGCAGCCCCGGTGGCACAGATACGCAGTATTTT. Translation gives CASSPGGTDTQYF.